These 5 T cell receptor beta chains were sequenced from one sample in a study of T cell responses to AZD1222 COVID-19 vaccine (dated by TCRdb to the early 2020s). The meaning of the sample's time point label: baseline before first vaccination. The treatment or condition label, read with the paper, signifies: meningococcal conjugate vaccine given as trial control. Library creation used the immunoSEQ multiplex PCR assay. TCRdb took over this immuneACCESS table, retaining in-frame rearrangements with V and J assigned. Such tables are incomplete; in checked studies, under half of the missing clones stem from an unresolved V gene, and the remainder is unexplained. The sample table contains approximately 110,000 clones; only one count was recorded for approximately 91% of them. Roughly 13% of the sample is in the top ten clones. The sequencing here drew on peripheral blood, taken on day 0 of MenACWY control vaccination. All receptors come from an adult in good health.

This rearrangement joins TRBV7-8 to TRBJ1-5; maybe TRBD1 (6 bases). Germline loops: CDR1 SGHVS, CDR2 FQNEAQ. The V end lost 5 bases, the J end lost 3 bases, and 14 bases lay between the germline ends. The CDR3 loop spans 15 amino acids. The CDR3 loop is CASSEGGNSNQPQHF. The CDR3 nucleotides read TGTGCCAGCAGCGAGGGGGGGAATTCCAATCAGCCCCAGCATTTT. The full variable domain, in which reference TRBV7-8 and TRBJ1-5 provide the parts outside the CDR3, is GAGVSQSPRYKVAKRGQDVALRCDPISGHVSLFWYQQALGQGPEFLTYFQNEAQLDKSGLPSDRFFAERPEGSVSTLKIQRTQQEDSAVYLCASSEGGNSNQPQHFGDGTRLSIL.

Only a few counts were recorded for this clone. This sequence joins TRBV18 and TRBJ1-2, with D perhaps matching TRBD1 (6 bases). V was clipped by 5 bases and J by 2 bases, with 18 bases between them. The germline V gene has CDR1 KGHSH and CDR2 LQKENI. There are 16 residues in the CDR3. The CDR3 DNA sequence: TGTGCCAGCTCATCCTTAGGGGACACGTTGAACTATGGCTACACCTTC. Translating gives CASSSLGDTLNYGYTF.

This chain links TRBV7-9 with TRBJ1-1; TRBD1 aligns across 7 bases. The CDR3 is 15 amino acids. Germline trimming cut 4 bases from V and 1 base from J; bases unmatched to any gene: 6. The V gene's germline CDR1 is SEHNR and CDR2 FQNEAQ (reference sequence). As DNA, the CDR3 is TGTGCCAGCAGCTGGGACAGTCAGTCGAACACTGAAGCTTTCTTT. Translation: CASSWDSQSNTEAFF.

This chain joins TRBV5-4 and TRBJ2-1, with TRBD1 matching 8 bases. CDR3 length: 14 amino acids. The V gene's germline CDR1 is SGHNT and CDR2 YYREEE (reference sequence). V shed 3 bases and J 3 bases; nucleotides not matched to a gene: 2. In DNA form, the CDR3 reads TGTGCCAGCAGCTCAGGACAGGGCTACAATGAGCAGTTCTTC. This gives the protein CASSSGQGYNEQFF.

The genes are TRBV27 and TRBJ1-1, with D unresolved. This CDR3 has 15 residues. Trimming stripped 8 bases from V and 6 bases from J, with 22 bases between. Germline CDR1 is MNHEY and CDR2 is SMNVEV (reference sequence). DNA for the CDR3: TGTGCCAGCTCTCGATTCGGGCCCCCCGAATCTGAAGCTTTCTTT. Its translation: CASSRFGPPESEAFF.